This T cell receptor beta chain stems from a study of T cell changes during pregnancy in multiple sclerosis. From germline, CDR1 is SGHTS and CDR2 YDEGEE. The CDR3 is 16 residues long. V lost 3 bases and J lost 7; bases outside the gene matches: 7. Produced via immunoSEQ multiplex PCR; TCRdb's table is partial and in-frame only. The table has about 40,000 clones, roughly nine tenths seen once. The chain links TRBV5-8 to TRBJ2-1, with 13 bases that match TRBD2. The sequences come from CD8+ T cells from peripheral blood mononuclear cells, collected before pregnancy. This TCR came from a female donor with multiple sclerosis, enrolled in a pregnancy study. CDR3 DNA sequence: TGTGCCAGCAGCTCGCGGACTAGCGGGAGTAGGAATGAGCAGTTCTTC. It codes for CASSSRTSGSRNEQFF.